This T cell receptor beta chain was documented in a study of tumor-infiltrating lymphocytes in primary liver carcinoma. This clonotype has a single count. Co-extracting RNA and DNA was done with about 20-33 mg of unsorted bulk tissue as input. V was clipped by 5 bases and J by 2 bases, with 18 bases between them. Looked up from germline, CDR1 is SGHAT and CDR2 is FQDESV (reference sequence). CDR3 size: 17 residues. A constant-region primer primed TCR beta cDNA synthesis from around 500 ng of total RNA. Sequencing libraries for TCR beta derived from three nested multiplex PCR rounds that used slightly modified ARM-PCR. Amplification in the first two PCR rounds was performed using TRBV1-TRBV30 forward primers and a C-beta reverse primer for 10 cycles each. From the multiplex PCR reads, TCRdb called clonotypes with MiXCR, one entry per CDR3 protein. The table shows tens of thousands of distinct CDR3 sequences, with roughly three quarters occurring only once.

Sequencing input: liver tumor tissue from sampling region 5. Regarding subset: tumor region T5, tumor centre. The source of this sequence is a woman aged 25 to 39 with primary liver carcinoma and hepatitis B virus infection. This chain connects TRBV11-1 to TRBJ2-2, with D uncertain. CDR3 region: CASSARPFLVNTGELFF. Here the CDR3 DNA reads TGTGCCAGCAGCGCCCGGCCATTCCTAGTTAACACCGGGGAGCTGTTTTTT.